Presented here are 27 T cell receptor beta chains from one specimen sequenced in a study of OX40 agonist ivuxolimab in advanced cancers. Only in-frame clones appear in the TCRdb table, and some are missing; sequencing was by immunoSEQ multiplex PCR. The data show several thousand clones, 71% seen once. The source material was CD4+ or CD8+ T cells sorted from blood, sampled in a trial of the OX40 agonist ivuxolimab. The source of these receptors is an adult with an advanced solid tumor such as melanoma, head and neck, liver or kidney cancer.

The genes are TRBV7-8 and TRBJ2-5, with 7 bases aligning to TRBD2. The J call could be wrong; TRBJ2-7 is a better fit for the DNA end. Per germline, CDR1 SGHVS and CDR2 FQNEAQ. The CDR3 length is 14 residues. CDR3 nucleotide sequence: TGTGCCAGCAGCTCGGGGAGGGGTCGGTACGAGCAGTACTTC. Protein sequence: CASSSGRGRYEQYF.

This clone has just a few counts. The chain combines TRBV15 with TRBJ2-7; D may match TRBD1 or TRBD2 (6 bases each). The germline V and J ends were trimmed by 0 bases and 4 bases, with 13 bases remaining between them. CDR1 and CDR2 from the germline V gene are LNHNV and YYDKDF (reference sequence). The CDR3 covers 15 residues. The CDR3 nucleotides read TGTGCCACCAGCAGAGATACAGGGAGGCTTTACGAGCAGTACTTC. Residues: CATSRDTGRLYEQYF. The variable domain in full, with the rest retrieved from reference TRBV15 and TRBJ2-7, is DAMVIQNPRYQVTQFGKPVTLSCSQTLNHNVMYWYQQKSSQAPKLLFHYYDKDFNNEADTPDNFQSRRPNTSFCFLDIRSPGLGDTAMYLCATSRDTGRLYEQYFGPGTRLTVT.

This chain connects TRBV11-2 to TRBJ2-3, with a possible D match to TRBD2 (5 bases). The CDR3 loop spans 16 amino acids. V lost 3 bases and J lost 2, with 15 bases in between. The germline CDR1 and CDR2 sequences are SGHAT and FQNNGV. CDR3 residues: CASSFSFVTITDTQYF. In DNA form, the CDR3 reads TGTGCCAGCAGCTTTAGTTTCGTGACTATCACAGATACGCAGTATTTT. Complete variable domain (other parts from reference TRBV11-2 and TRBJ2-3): EAGVAQSPRYKIIEKRQSVAFWCNPISGHATLYWYQQILGQGPKLLIQFQNNGVVDDSQLPKDRFSAERLKGVDSTLKIQPAKLEDSAVYLCASSFSFVTITDTQYFGPGTRLTVL.

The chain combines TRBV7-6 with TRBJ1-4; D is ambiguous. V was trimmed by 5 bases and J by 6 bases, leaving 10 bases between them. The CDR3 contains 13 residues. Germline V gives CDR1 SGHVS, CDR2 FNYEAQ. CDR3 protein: CASSPTSYEKLFF. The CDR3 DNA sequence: TGTGCCAGCAGCCCGACCTCATATGAAAAACTGTTTTTT.

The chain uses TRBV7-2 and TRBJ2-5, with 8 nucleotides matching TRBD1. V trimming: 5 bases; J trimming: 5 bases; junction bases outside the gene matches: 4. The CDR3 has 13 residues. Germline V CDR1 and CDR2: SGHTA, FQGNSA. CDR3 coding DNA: TGTGCCAGCAGCCCCCACAGGGGGGAGACCCAGTACTTC. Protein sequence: CASSPHRGETQYF.

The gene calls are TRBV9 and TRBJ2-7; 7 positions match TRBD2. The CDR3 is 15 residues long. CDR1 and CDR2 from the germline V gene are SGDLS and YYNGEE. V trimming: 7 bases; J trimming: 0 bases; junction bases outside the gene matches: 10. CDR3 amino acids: CASGGVEGPSYEQYF. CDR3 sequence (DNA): TGTGCCAGCGGGGGGGTGGAGGGCCCCTCCTACGAGCAGTACTTC.

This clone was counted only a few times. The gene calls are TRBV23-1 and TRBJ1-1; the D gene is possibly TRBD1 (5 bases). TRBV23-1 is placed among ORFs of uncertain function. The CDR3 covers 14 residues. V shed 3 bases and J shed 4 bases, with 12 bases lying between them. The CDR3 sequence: CASSHFNRSTEAFF. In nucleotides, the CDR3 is TGCGCCAGCAGTCATTTTAACAGGAGCACTGAAGCTTTCTTT.

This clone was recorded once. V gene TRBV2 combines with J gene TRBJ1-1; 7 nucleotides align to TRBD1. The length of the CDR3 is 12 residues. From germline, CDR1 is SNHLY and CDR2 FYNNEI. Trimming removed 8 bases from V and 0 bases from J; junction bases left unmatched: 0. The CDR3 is CASDRVNTEAFF. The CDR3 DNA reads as TGTGCCAGCGACAGGGTGAACACTGAAGCTTTCTTT.

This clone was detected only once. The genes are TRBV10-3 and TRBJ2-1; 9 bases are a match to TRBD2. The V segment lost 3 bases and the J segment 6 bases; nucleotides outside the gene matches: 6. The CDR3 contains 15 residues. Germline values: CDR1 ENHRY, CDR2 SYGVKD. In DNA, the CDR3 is TGTGCCATCAGTGATCCAGCGGGAGGTGGCAATGAGCAGTTCTTC. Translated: CAISDPAGGGNEQFF.

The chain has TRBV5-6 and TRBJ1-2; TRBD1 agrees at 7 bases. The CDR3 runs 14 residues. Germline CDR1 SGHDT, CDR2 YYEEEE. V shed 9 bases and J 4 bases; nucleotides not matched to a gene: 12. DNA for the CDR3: TGTGCCACCCAGCTTGGGGACAGCTTCTATGGCTACACCTTC. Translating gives CATQLGDSFYGYTF.

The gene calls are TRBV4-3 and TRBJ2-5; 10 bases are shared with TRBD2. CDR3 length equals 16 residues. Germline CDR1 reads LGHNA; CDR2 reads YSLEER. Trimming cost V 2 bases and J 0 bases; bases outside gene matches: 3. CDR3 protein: CASSQTTSGYQETQYF. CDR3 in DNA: TGCGCCAGCAGCCAAACGACTAGCGGGTACCAAGAGACCCAGTACTTC.

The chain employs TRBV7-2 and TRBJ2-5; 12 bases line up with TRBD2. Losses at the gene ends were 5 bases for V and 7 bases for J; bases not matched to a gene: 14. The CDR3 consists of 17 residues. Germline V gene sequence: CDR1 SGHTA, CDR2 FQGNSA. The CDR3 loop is CASSPQTSGGMKSTQYF. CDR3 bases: TGTGCCAGCAGCCCCCAGACTAGCGGGGGTATGAAGTCGACCCAGTACTTC.

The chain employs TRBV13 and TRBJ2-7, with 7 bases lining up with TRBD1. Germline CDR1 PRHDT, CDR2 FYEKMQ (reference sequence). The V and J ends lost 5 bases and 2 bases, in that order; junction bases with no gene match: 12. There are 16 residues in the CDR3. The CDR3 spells CASSQGTVQRPYEQYF. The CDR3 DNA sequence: TGTGCCAGCAGCCAGGGGACAGTCCAGCGCCCCTACGAGCAGTACTTC. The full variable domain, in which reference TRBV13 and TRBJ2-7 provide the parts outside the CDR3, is AAGVIQSPRHLIKEKRETATLKCYPIPRHDTVYWYQQGPGQDPQFLISFYEKMQSDKGSIPDRFSAQQFSDYHSELNMSSLELGDSALYFCASSQGTVQRPYEQYFGPGTRLTVT.

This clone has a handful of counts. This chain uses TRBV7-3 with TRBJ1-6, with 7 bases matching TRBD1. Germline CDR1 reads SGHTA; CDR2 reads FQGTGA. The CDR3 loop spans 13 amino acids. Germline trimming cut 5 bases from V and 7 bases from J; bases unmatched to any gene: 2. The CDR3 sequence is CASSDRVNSPLHF. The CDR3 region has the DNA TGTGCCAGCAGCGACAGGGTGAATTCACCCCTCCACTTT. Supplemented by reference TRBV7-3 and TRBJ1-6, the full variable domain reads GAGVSQTPSNKVTEKGKYVELRCDPISGHTALYWYRQSLGQGPEFLIYFQGTGAADDSGLPNDRFFAVRPEGSVSTLKIQRTERGDSAVYLCASSDRVNSPLHFGNGTRLTVT.

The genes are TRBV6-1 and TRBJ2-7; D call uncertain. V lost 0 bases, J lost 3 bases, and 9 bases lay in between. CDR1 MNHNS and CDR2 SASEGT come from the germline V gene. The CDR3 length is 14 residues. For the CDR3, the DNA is TGTGCCAGCAGTGAAGCGACTGCGATCTACGAGCAGTACTTC. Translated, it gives CASSEATAIYEQYF.

CDR3 sequence reads: CASSEGGGFGEKLFF. The CDR3 DNA is TGTGCCAGCAGTGAAGGAGGGGGCTTCGGTGAAAAACTGTTTTTT. The chain carries TRBV6-1 and TRBJ1-4; 7 bases map to TRBD1. The CDR3 is made up of 15 amino acids. V shed 1 base and J 7 bases; nucleotides not matched to a gene: 6. In germline, CDR1 is MNHNS, CDR2 SASEGT.

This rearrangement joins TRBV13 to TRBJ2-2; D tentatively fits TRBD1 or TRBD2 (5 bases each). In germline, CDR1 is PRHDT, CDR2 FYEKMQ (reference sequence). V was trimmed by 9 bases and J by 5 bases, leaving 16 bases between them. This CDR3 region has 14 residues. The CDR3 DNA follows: TGTGCCAGTTCTTCTCGAGGGGCGACCGGGGAGCTGTTTTTT. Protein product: CASSSRGATGELFF.

CDR3 nucleotide sequence: TGTGCCAGCAGCTCATTTACCTCCAGGGACTCTGGGGCCAACGTCCTGACTTTC. Protein product: CASSSFTSRDSGANVLTF. This sequence joins TRBV7-9 and TRBJ2-6, with D possibly being TRBD1 (5 bases). The germline V and J ends were trimmed by 4 bases and 0 bases, with 16 bases remaining between them. The CDR3 loop spans 18 amino acids. Per germline, CDR1 SEHNR and CDR2 FQNEAQ (reference sequence).

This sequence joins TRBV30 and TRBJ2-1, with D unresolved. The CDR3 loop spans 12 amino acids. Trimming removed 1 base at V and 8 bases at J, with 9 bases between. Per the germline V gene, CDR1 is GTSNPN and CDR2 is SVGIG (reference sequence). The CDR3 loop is CAWSEFNDEQFF. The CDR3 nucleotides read TGTGCCTGGAGTGAATTCAACGATGAGCAGTTCTTC.

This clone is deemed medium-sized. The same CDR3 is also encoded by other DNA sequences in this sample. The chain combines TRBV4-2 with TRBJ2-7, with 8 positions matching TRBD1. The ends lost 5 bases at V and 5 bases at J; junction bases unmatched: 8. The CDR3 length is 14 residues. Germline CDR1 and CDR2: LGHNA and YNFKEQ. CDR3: CASSSSGGRDEQYF. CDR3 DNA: TGTGCCAGCAGCTCATCAGGGGGCCGCGACGAGCAGTACTTC.

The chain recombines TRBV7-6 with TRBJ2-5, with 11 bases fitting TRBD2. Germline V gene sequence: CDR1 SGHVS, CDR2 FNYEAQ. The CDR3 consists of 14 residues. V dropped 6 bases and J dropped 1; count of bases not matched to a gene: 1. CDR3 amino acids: CASSSGGAQETQYF. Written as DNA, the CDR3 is TGTGCCAGCAGTAGCGGGGGGGCCCAAGAGACCCAGTACTTC.

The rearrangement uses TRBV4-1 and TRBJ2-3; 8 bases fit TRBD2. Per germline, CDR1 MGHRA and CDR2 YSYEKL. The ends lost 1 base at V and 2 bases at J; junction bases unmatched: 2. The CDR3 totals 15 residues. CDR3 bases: TGCGCCAGCAGCCAAGTAGCGGGGTACACAGATACGCAGTATTTT. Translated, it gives CASSQVAGYTDTQYF.

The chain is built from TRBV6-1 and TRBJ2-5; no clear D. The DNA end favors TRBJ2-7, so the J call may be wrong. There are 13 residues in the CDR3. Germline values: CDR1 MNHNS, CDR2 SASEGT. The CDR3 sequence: CASANIGNYEQYF. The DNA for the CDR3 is TGTGCCAGCGCCAATATAGGGAACTACGAGCAGTACTTC.

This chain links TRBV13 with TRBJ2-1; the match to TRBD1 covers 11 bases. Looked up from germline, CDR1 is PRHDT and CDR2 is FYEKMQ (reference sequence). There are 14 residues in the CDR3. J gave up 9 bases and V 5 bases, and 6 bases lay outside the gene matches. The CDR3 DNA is TGTGCCAGCAGCGGGACAGGGGGTCGTGGTGAGCAGTTCTTC. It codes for CASSGTGGRGEQFF. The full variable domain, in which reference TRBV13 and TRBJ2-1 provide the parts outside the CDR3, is AAGVIQSPRHLIKEKRETATLKCYPIPRHDTVYWYQQGPGQDPQFLISFYEKMQSDKGSIPDRFSAQQFSDYHSELNMSSLELGDSALYFCASSGTGGRGEQFFGPGTRLTVL.

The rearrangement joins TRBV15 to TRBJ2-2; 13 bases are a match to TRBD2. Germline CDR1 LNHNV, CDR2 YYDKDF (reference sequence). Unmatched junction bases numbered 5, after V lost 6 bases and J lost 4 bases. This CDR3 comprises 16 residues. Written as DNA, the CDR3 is TGTGCCACCAGACCACTAGCGGGGGGGACCACCGGGGAGCTGTTTTTT. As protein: CATRPLAGGTTGELFF.

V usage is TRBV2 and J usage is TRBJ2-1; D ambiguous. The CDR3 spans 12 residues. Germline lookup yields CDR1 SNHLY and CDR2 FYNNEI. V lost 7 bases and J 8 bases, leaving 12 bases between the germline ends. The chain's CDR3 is CASIVGVDEQFF. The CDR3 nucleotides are TGTGCCAGCATAGTTGGAGTTGATGAGCAGTTCTTC. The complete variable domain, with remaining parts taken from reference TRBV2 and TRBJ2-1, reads EPEVTQTPSHQVTQMGQEVILRCVPISNHLYFYWYRQILGQKVEFLVSFYNNEISEKSEIFDDQFSVERPDGSNFTLKIRSTKLEDSAMYFCASIVGVDEQFFGPGTRLTVL.

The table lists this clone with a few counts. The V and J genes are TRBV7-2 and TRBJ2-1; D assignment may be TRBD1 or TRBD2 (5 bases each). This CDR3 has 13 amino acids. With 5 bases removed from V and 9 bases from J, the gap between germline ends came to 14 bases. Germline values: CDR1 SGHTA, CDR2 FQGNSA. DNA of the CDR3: TGTGCCAGCAGCCTCATTCTTGGGGGTGAGCAGTTCTTC. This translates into CASSLILGGEQFF.